The rows below give T cell receptor beta chains drawn from one sample of a study of T cells expressing NK-cell markers. TCRdb reanalyzed the 5' RACE reads and collapses them to one entry per CDR3 protein, without DNA. This sample's clone table lists roughly 390,000 distinct CDR3 sequences. The specimen sequenced was blood T cells: a sorted CD56 or NKG2C T cell subset, CD4+ or CD8+ T cells, or bulk PBMC T cells (not recorded which). The receptors were sampled from a woman aged 45-59 years in good health. The CDR3 runs from the conserved cysteine through the conserved F or W.

J: TRBJ2-1; V: TRBV11-3; CDR3: CASSLGLNKYNEQFF
J: TRBJ2-3; V: TRBV7-9; CDR3: CASSLRTDYTDTQYF
J: TRBJ2-5; V: TRBV3-1; CDR3: CASSPRGTGDRETQYF
J: TRBJ2-7; V: TRBV10-3; CDR3: CAISEARTGSYEQYF
J: TRBJ1-1; V: TRBV18; CDR3: CASSPRGGLGSTEAFF
J: TRBJ2-3; V: TRBV6-4; CDR3: CASSATWIDTQYF
J: TRBJ1-4; V: TRBV20-1; CDR3: CSARGHTGTGGQKLFF
J: TRBJ2-5; V: TRBV12-5; CDR3: CASGPYGQGQETQYF
J: TRBJ1-1; V: TRBV3-1; CDR3: CASSRTTGGWVEAFF
J: TRBJ2-2; V: TRBV4-1; CDR3: CASSHGGAPAGELFF
J: TRBJ2-6; V: TRBV28; CDR3: CASSLGYARIPGSYSGANVLTF
J: TRBJ1-5; V: TRBV20-1; CDR3: CSARDPSGLSNQPQHF
J: TRBJ2-3; V: TRBV15; CDR3: CATSTTGTSLQYF
J: TRBJ1-1; V: TRBV4-1; CDR3: CASSQDVGQRSAFF
J: TRBJ1-5; V: TRBV2; CDR3: CASRGGQASNQPQHF
J: TRBJ2-1; V: TRBV19; CDR3: CASSMRGNNEQFF
J: TRBJ2-3; V: TRBV7-6; CDR3: CASSFKSSGSTDTQYF
J: TRBJ2-1; V: TRBV6-5; CDR3: CASSYSAGGPNEQFF
J: TRBJ2-3; V: TRBV10-1; CDR3: CASSASGRPTDTQYF
J: TRBJ2-7; V: TRBV7-9; CDR3: CASSSPGTSYEQYF
J: TRBJ2-7; V: TRBV20-1; CDR3: CSASRLAGVREQYF
J: TRBJ2-5; V: TRBV3-1; CDR3: CATQLRVGETQYF
J: TRBJ2-7; V: TRBV18; CDR3: CASSPGQGHYEQYF
J: TRBJ1-2; V: TRBV20-1; CDR3: CSARSGTGGDYGYTF
J: TRBJ2-3; V: TRBV5-5; CDR3: CASSLELTAGHTQYF
J: TRBJ2-6; V: TRBV5-1; CDR3: CASSLGVAVAGAGANVLTF
J: TRBJ2-1; V: TRBV20-1; CDR3: CSAGTPQGNEQFF
J: TRBJ2-1; V: TRBV12-3/TRBV12-4; CDR3: CASNGMGNEQFF
J: TRBJ2-5; V: TRBV7-8; CDR3: CASSLLPGQVQETQYF
J: TRBJ2-1; V: TRBV28; CDR3: CASRSSLPGHLSGEQFF
J: TRBJ2-1; V: TRBV11-3; CDR3: CASSSLDLQFF
J: TRBJ2-3; V: TRBV29-1; CDR3: CSVEAESTDTQYF
J: TRBJ2-2; V: TRBV20-1; CDR3: CSANARVTGELFF
J: TRBJ2-7; V: TRBV29-1; CDR3: CSVIGPSGYEQYF
J: TRBJ1-4; V: TRBV11-2; CDR3: CASSTRRDRENEKLFF
J: TRBJ2-1; V: TRBV7-9; CDR3: CASSQGAIGYNEQFF
J: TRBJ2-2; V: TRBV20-1; CDR3: CSARGFGGGRSTGELFF
J: TRBJ2-1; V: TRBV24-1; CDR3: CATSDLPQDRGRTYNEQFF
J: TRBJ2-2; V: TRBV18; CDR3: CASSPNRAGELFF
J: TRBJ2-7; V: TRBV5-1; CDR3: CASSPNGWGSGRGKYF
J: TRBJ2-3; V: TRBV3-1; CDR3: CASSPQAGLAGVTDTQYF
J: TRBJ2-2; V: TRBV11-3; CDR3: CASSPNRQGGTGELFF
J: TRBJ1-1; V: TRBV6-5; CDR3: CASSYSTRGRANTEAFF
J: TRBJ1-1; V: TRBV11-2; CDR3: CASSSRTGTEAFF
J: TRBJ2-3; V: TRBV12-3/TRBV12-4; CDR3: CASSRESQLDTQYF